This TCR beta chain derives from a study of graft-versus-host responses after intestinal transplantation. On the study more broadly: Each transplant was multivisceral, liver-intestinal, or isolated intestinal.

Whole-study results and caveats: Peak circulating GvH clone levels were associated with early post-transplant HvG declines.

This table comes from immunoSEQ multiplex PCR, and its TCRdb copy is limited to in-frame clones, with some not included. The sample lists fewer than 95,000 clones, 93% occurring once. With 4 bases removed from V and 2 bases from J, the gap between germline ends came to 14 bases. This CDR3 comprises 14 residues. Germline CDR1 is GTSNPN and CDR2 is SVGIG (reference sequence). Concerning this clone itself: Its antigen is unknown.

This chain joins TRBV30 and TRBJ1-1; maybe TRBD1 (6 bases). The sequencing used unstimulated CD8+ T cells sorted from spleen or lymph node cells, collected before intestinal transplant. This TCR was sampled from a human donor who received an intestinal transplant. The CDR3 sequence is CAWIPGHLNTEAFF. Here the CDR3 DNA reads TGTGCCTGGATCCCGGGACACTTAAACACTGAAGCTTTCTTT.